This TCR beta chain was captured in a study of PD-1 blockade in mismatch repair-deficient tumors. In germline, CDR1 is LNHDA, CDR2 SQIVND (reference sequence). Trimming shortened V by 2 bases and J by 8 bases, and 12 bases separated the two germline ends. This CDR3 region has 13 residues. Some clones are missing from TCRdb's copy, which holds only in-frame ones; the method was immunoSEQ multiplex PCR. Among around 38,000 clones listed, 79% were seen once. The TCR was taken from an adult with mismatch repair-deficient cancer. Sequences were derived from peripheral blood, sampled 4 weeks after starting pembrolizumab. This sequence joins TRBV19 and TRBJ1-1; no clear D. The DNA for the CDR3 is TGTGCCAGTAGTATATCAAGGGTGTCGGAAGCTTTCTTT. This gives the protein CASSISRVSEAFF.